This T cell receptor (beta chain) is from a study of identical twins (dated by TCRdb to about 2016). For the study in its entirety: TCR alpha and beta repertoires from monozygotic twins, unrelated adults of various ages and cord blood were deep-sequenced to test whether fetal clonotypes persist. To rule out contamination, replicate twin experiments were performed at different times with different library preparation protocols.

This clonotype was seen a handful of times. Its antigen is still unknown. No clone much larger than this one lies a single base away; base qualities are absent. Library prep was done by 5' RACE. TCRdb names Illumina HiSeq 2000 as the instrument used. A universal primer binding site was added through template switching, and the final cDNA carried a unique molecular identifier so that TCR cDNA molecules could be counted accurately. First-strand cDNA for TCR alpha and beta chains was synthesized from specific primers in the conserved constant-segment region. To control for contamination, every cDNA library carried two barcodes: a SMART-Mk sample barcode plus Illumina barcodes. TruSeq adapter sequences and Illumina sample barcodes were added in two successive PCR steps. The TCR alpha and beta cDNA libraries were sequenced on the Illumina HiSeq platform using custom primers. From the authors' description of their analysis: MiGEC processed the raw reads to extract unique molecular identifiers, while MiXCR was used to determine the CDR3 positions. Recombination models were inferred per individual with the repgenHMM and IGoR tools using an EM algorithm. The tcR package in R was used for shared clonotype analysis, with sharing normalized by the product of cloneset sizes. To study raw recombination free of thymic and clonal selection effects, out-of-frame nonproductive sequences were analyzed. Through fastp at Q25 and MiXCR, TCRdb rebuilt clones from the public reads, retaining in-frame beta chains. Each entry merges the rows of one CDR3 protein and shows their most common DNA and genes. The V and J calls and clone size are TCRdb's, not the authors'. The sample includes approximately 410,000 distinct CDR3 sequences, with less than 20% observed a single time. Less than 15% of the sample is taken by the ten largest.

The V end loses 5 bases and the J end loses 1 base, and a stretch of 11 bases separates them. Including the terminal cysteine and phenylalanine, the CDR3 comprises 14 residues. Only the CDR3 portion is preserved as DNA: 42 bases, with reading frame beginning at the first base. As encoded in the germline V gene, CDR1 is SGHTA while CDR2 is FQGNSA. The study at large found these results: The excess sharing between twins in beta out-of-frame sequences was weaker because fewer shared sequences reduced the signal-to-noise ratio. Zero-insertion analyses could be partly confounded by invariant T cells such as MAIT and iNKT, though diverse VJ usage argued against such confounding for most clonotypes. Abundant cord blood beta clonotypes carried fewer insertions; young adult naive repertoires showed a weaker similar trend, while memory repertoires showed none. Out-of-frame TCR alpha sharing in monozygotic twins was systematically underestimated by recombination models, whereas sharing between unrelated individuals was in agreement with the recombination models. Compared with coincidental sharing between unrelated individuals, out-of-frame TCR alpha sequences shared between twins had an excess of sequences with low generation probability. Because the same donors could not be followed over many years, the conclusions relied on cross-sectional statistical analysis.

Only healthy Caucasian donors were included. Three unrelated non-twin adults were also sequenced: a male aged 18 to 30, a male aged 50 to 60 and a female aged 50 to 60. Miltenyi CD45RO+ enrichment and human naive T-cell isolation kits were used to isolate memory (CD45RO+) and naive T cells from PBMC. Recombination connected TRBV7-2 to TRBJ2-5, with the D gene not clear enough to name. The sequenced sample was naive T cells sorted from blood. The sample's cell subset or site, from its label and the paper: cells isolated with a human naive T-cell isolation kit. The TCR was taken from a man aged 45-65 years in good health. CDR3 loop: CASSPRRTQETQYF. The nucleotides read TGTGCCAGCAGCCCGCGACGGACCCAAGAGACCCAGTACTTC. The reference TRBV7-2 and TRBJ2-5 proteins fill in what lies around the CDR3, so the full variable domain reads GAGVSQSPSNKVTEKGKDVELRCDPISGHTALYWYRQSLGQGLEFLIYFQGNSAPDKSGLPSDRFSAERTGGSVSTLTIQRTQQEDSAVYLCASSPRRTQETQYFGPGTRLLVL.